This T cell receptor (beta chain) was sequenced in a study of T cell changes during pregnancy in multiple sclerosis. V shed 5 bases and J shed 5 bases, with 12 bases lying between them. Germline-derived CDR1 and CDR2 are KGHSH and LQKENI. CDR3 length: 13 residues. Repertoires were generated with immunoSEQ multiplex PCR, while TCRdb's copy carries only in-frame clones and drops some. The table records approximately 43,000 clones, approximately 81% of them present only once. The chain has TRBV18 and TRBJ1-1; no clear D gene. The sequence was collected from a female donor with multiple sclerosis, enrolled in a pregnancy study. Sequencing used CD4+ T cells from peripheral blood mononuclear cells, obtained before pregnancy. CDR3 nucleotides: TGTGCCAGCTCAGCCGACTCGGGGACTGAAGCTTTCTTT. It codes for CASSADSGTEAFF.